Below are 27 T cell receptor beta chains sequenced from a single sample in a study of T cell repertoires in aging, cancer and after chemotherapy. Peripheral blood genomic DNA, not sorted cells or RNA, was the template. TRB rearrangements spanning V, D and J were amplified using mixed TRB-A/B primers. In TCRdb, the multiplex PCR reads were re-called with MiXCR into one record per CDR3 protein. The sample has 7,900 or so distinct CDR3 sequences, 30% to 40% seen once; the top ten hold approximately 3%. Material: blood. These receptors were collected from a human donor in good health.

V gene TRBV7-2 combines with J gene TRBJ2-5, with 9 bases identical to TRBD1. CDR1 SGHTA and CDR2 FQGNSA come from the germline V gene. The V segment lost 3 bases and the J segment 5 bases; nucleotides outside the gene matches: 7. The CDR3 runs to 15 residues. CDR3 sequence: CASSFDRGTGETQYF. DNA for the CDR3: TGTGCCAGCAGCTTTGACCGGGGGACAGGGGAGACCCAGTACTTC.

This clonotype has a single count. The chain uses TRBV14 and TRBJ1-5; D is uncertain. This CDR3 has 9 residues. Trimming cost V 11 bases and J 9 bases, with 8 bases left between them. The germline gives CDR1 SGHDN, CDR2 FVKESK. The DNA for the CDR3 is TGTGCCTGTTTTGGGCCCCAGCATTTT. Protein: CACFGPQHF.

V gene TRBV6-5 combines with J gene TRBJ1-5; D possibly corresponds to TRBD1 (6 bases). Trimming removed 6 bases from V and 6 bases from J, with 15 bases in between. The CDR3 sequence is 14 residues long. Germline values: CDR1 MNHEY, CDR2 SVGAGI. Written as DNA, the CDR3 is TGTGCCAGCAGGGGGGCGGCGGAGCGTCAGCCCCAGCATTTT. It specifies CASRGAAERQPQHF.

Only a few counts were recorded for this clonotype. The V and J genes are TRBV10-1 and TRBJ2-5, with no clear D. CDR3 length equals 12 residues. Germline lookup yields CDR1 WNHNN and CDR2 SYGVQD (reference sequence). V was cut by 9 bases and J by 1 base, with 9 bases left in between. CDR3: CASKTAQETQYF. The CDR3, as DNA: TGCGCCAGTAAGACGGCCCAAGAGACCCAGTACTTC.

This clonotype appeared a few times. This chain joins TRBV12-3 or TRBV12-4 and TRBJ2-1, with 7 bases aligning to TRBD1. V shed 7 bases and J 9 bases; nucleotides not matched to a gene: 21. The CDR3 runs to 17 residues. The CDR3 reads CASIGRGTVRSRGEQFF. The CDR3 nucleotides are TGTGCCAGCATAGGCAGGGGGACGGTGCGGAGCAGGGGTGAGCAGTTCTTC.

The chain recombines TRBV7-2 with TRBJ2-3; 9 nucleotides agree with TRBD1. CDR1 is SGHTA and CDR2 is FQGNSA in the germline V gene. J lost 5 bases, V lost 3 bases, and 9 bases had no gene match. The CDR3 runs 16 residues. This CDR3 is CASSFYRTGVGDTQYF. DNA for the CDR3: TGTGCCAGCAGCTTCTATCGGACAGGGGTGGGAGATACGCAGTATTTT.

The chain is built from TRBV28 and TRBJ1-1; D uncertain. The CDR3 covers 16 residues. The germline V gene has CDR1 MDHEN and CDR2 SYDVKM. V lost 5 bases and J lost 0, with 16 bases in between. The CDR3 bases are TGTGCCAGCAGTCTGGGTGGGGTTCTGGTGAACACTGAAGCTTTCTTT. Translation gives CASSLGGVLVNTEAFF.

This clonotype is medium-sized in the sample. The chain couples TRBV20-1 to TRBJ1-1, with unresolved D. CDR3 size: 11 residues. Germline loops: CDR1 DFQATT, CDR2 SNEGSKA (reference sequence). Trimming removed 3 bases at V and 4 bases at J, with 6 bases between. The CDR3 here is CSARYLTEAFF. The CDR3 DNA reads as TGCAGTGCTAGGTACCTCACTGAAGCTTTCTTT.

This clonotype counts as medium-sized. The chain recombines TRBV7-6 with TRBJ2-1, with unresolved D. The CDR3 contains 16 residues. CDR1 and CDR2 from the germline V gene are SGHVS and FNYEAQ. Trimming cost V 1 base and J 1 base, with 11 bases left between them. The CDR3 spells CASSLGSGSSYNEQFF. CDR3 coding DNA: TGTGCCAGCAGCTTAGGATCCGGGTCTTCCTACAATGAGCAGTTCTTC. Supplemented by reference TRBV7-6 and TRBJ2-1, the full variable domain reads GAGVSQSPRYKVTKRGQDVALRCDPISGHVSLYWYRQALGQGPEFLTYFNYEAQQDKSGLPNDRFSAERPEGSISTLTIQRTEQRDSAMYRCASSLGSGSSYNEQFFGPGTRLTVL.

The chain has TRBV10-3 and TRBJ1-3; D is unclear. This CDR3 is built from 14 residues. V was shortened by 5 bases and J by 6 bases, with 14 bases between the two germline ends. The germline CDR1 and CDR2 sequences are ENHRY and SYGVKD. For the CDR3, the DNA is TGTGCCATCAGTTCGGCGGTAGCCGTAAACACCATATATTTT. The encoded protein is CAISSAVAVNTIYF.

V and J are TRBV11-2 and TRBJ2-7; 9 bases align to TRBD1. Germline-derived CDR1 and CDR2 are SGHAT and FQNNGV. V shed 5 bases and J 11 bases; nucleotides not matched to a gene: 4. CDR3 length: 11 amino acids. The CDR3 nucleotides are TGTGCCAGCAGCCAGGGACAGGGAGAGTACTTC. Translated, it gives CASSQGQGEYF.

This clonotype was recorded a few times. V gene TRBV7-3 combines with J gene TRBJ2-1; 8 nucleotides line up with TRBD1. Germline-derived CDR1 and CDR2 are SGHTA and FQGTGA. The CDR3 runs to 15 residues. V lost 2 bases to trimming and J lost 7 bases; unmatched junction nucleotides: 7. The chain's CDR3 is CASSLQGAVGNEQFF. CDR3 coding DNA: TGTGCCAGCAGCTTACAGGGGGCTGTAGGGAATGAGCAGTTCTTC.

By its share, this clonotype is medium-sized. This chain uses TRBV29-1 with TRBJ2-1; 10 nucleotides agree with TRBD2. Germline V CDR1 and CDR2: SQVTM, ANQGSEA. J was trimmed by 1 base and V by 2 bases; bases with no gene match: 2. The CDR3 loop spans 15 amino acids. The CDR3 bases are TGCAGCGTTGAATCAGCGGGAGGGTCCTACAATGAGCAGTTCTTC. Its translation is CSVESAGGSYNEQFF.

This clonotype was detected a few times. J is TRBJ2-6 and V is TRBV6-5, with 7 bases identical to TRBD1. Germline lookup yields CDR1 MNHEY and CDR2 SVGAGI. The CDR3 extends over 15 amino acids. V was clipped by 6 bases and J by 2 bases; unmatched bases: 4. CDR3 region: CASSFDRAGANVLTF. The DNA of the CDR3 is TGTGCCAGCAGCTTTGACAGGGCTGGGGCCAACGTCCTGACTTTC.

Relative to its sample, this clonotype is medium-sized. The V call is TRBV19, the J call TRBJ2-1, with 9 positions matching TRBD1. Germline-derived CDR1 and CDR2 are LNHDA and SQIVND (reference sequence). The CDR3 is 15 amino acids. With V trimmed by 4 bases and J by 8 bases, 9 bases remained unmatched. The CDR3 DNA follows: TGTGCCAGTAGTAACTCCGGGACAGGGTCCGATGAGCAGTTCTTC. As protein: CASSNSGTGSDEQFF.

The CDR3 region has the DNA TGTGCCAGCAGCGACCCGGGACTAGCGGGAGGACGGTACGAGCAGTACTTC. Translated: CASSDPGLAGGRYEQYF. The genes are TRBV5-4 and TRBJ2-7, with 15 bases lining up with TRBD2. V shed 4 bases and J 4 bases; nucleotides not matched to a gene: 9. Per germline, CDR1 SGHNT and CDR2 YYREEE (reference sequence). CDR3 length: 17 residues.

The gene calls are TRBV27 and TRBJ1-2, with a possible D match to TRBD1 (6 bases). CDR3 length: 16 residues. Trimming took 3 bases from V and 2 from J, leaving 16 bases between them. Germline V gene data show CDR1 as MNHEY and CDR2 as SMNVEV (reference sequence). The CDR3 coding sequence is TGTGCCAGCAGTTTCAAAGGGGGGCACTTCAACTATGGCTACACCTTC. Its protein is CASSFKGGHFNYGYTF.

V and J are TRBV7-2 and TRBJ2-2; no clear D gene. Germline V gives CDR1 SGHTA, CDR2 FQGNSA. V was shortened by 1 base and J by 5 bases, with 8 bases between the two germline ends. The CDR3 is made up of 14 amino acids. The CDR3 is CASSLGSRTGELFF. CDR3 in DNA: TGTGCCAGCAGCTTAGGGTCCCGAACCGGGGAGCTGTTTTTT.

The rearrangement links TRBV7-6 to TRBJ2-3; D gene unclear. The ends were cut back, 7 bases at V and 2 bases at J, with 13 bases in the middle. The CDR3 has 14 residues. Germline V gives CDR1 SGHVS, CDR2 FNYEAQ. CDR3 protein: CASKVFGLTDTQYF. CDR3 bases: TGTGCCAGCAAGGTTTTCGGCCTCACAGATACGCAGTATTTT.

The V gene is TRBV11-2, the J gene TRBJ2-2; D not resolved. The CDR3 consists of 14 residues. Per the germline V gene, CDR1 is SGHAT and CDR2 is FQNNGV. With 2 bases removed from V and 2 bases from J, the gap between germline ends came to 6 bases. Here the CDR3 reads CASSLSPNTGELFF. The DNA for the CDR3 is TGTGCCAGCAGCTTATCCCCTAACACCGGGGAGCTGTTTTTT. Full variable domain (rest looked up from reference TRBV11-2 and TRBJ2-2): EAGVAQSPRYKIIEKRQSVAFWCNPISGHATLYWYQQILGQGPKLLIQFQNNGVVDDSQLPKDRFSAERLKGVDSTLKIQPAKLEDSAVYLCASSLSPNTGELFFGEGSRLTVL.

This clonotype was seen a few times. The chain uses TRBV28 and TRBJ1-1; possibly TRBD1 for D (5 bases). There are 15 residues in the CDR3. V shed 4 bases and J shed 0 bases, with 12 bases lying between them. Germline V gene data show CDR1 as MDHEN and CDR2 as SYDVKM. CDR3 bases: TGTGCCAGCAGTTCACGCAGGGTCATGAACACTGAAGCTTTCTTT. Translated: CASSSRRVMNTEAFF.

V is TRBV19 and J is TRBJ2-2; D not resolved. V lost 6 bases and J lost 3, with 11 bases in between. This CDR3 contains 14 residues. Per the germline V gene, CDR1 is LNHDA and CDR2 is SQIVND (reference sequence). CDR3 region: CASRGRLDTGELFF. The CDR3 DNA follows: TGTGCCAGTAGAGGAAGGTTAGACACCGGGGAGCTGTTTTTT.

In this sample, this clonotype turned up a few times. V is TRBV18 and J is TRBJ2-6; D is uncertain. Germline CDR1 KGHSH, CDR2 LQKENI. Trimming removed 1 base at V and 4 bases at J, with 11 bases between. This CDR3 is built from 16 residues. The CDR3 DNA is TGTGCCAGCTCACCACAAAGTACGAGAGGGGCCAACGTCCTGACTTTC. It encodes CASSPQSTRGANVLTF.

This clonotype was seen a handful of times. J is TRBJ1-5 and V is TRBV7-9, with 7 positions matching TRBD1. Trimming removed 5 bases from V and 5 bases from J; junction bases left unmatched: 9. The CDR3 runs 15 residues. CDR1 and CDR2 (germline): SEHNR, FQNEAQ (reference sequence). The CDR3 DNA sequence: TGTGCCAGCAGCGGAACAGGGGCCGGCGATCAGCCCCAGCATTTT. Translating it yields CASSGTGAGDQPQHF.

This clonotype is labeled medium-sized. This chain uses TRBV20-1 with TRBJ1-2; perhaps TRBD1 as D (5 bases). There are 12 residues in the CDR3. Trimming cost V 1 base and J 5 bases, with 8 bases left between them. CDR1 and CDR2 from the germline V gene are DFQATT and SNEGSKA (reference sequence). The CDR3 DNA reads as TGCAGTGCTAGAGGGGGCGAATATGGCTACACCTTC. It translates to CSARGGEYGYTF.

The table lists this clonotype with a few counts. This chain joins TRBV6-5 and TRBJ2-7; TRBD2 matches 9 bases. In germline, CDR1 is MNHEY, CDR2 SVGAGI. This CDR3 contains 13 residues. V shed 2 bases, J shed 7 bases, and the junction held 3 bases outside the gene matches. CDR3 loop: CASSYAGGWEQYF. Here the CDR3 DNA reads TGTGCCAGCAGTTACGCGGGAGGGTGGGAGCAGTACTTC.

The CDR3 nucleotides read TGTGCCAGCAGTGATGACAGGTTTTATTCACCCCTCCACTTT. It specifies CASSDDRFYSPLHF. This chain uses TRBV6-6 with TRBJ1-6, with D possibly TRBD1 on 6 matching bases. CDR1 MNHNY and CDR2 SVGAGI come from the germline V gene (reference sequence). The CDR3 contains 14 residues. The V end was cut by 5 bases, the J end by 8 bases, with 13 bases between.